A selection of T cell receptor beta chains follows, all from one sample in a study of cytomegalovirus exposure and HLA in healthy donors. Profiled with immunoSEQ multiplex PCR; TCRdb holds only in-frame clones, not every one. This sample has around 280,000 clones; 80% to 90% occur once, and the top ten carry 2% to 3%. Input material: PBMCs. These TCRs come from a woman aged 18-35 years in good health and CMV-seronegative. CDR3s include the opening cysteine and the closing phenylalanine or tryptophan. The D gene is left open where the match is weak. Where a row states a size, it is once, few, many or the class of an expanded clone; other rows omit it.

d_call	v_call	clone_size	j_call	cdr3_aa	cdr3_nt
-	TRBV29-1	-	TRBJ1-1	CSLWGRGVANTEAFF	TGCAGCCTCTGGGGCAGGGGAGTTGCGAACACTGAAGCTTTCTTT
-	TRBV5-1	-	TRBJ1-2	CASSLNDNGYGYTF	TGCGCCAGCAGCTTGAACGACAACGGCTATGGCTACACCTTC
TRBD2	TRBV2	-	TRBJ2-7	CASSPLGWGGYEQYF	TGTGCCAGCAGTCCCCTCGGATGGGGGGGATACGAGCAGTACTTC
-	TRBV7-8	-	TRBJ1-1	CASGPPGFGGEAFF	TGTGCCAGCGGGCCCCCGGGATTTGGTGGTGAAGCTTTCTTT
-	TRBV10-1	-	TRBJ2-7	CASSEGPLSYEQYF	TGCGCCAGCAGTGAGGGGCCCCTCTCCTACGAGCAGTACTTC
-	TRBV2	-	TRBJ2-3	CASTRGGFQGDTQYF	TGTGCCAGCACCCGGGGAGGATTTCAAGGAGATACGCAGTATTTT
-	TRBV25-1	-	TRBJ2-3	CASSDLPQGLDTQYF	TGTGCCAGCAGTGATCTACCCCAGGGTCTAGATACGCAGTATTTT
TRBD1	TRBV7-3	-	TRBJ1-1	CASSSTGQGLAEAFF	TGTGCCAGCAGCTCAACAGGACAGGGGCTGGCTGAAGCTTTCTTT
-	TRBV5-1	-	TRBJ2-7	CASSDSFYEQYF	TGCGCCAGCAGCGACAGCTTCTACGAGCAGTACTTC
TRBD2	TRBV10-3	-	TRBJ2-5	CAISGEKGREQETQYF	TGTGCCATCAGTGGGGAAAAAGGGAGGGAACAAGAGACCCAGTACTTC
-	TRBV10-3	-	TRBJ1-2	CAIGGGGDGYTF	TGTGCCATCGGAGGAGGGGGGGATGGCTACACCTTC
TRBD1	TRBV27	-	TRBJ2-7	CASSLGQGRYEQYF	TGTGCCAGCAGTTTAGGACAGGGGCGATACGAGCAGTACTTC
-	TRBV6-1	-	TRBJ2-7	CASRRQSYEQYF	TGTGCCAGCAGAAGACAGTCCTACGAGCAGTACTTC
TRBD1	TRBV6-1	once	TRBJ2-7	CATPGTGSYEQYF	TGTGCCACTCCCGGGACAGGATCCTACGAGCAGTACTTC
TRBD1	TRBV7-9	-	TRBJ1-3	CSSSLWQGAGNTIYF	TGTTCCAGCAGCTTATGGCAGGGGGCTGGAAACACCATATATTTT
-	TRBV5-4	-	TRBJ2-7	CASSYRDTPYEQYF	TGTGCCAGCAGCTACCGGGACACTCCCTACGAGCAGTACTTC
-	TRBV9	-	TRBJ1-6	CASNTGGTGYNSPLHF	TGTGCCAGCAATACGGGGGGCACGGGTTATAATTCACCCCTCCACTTT
TRBD2	TRBV10-1	-	TRBJ2-1	CASSSSGLAGSSSYNEQFF	TGCGCCAGCAGCTCATCGGGACTAGCGGGATCGAGCTCCTACAATGAGCAGTTCTTC
-	TRBV7-8	-	TRBJ1-1	CASSRERNTEAFF	TGTGCCAGCAGCCGGGAAAGGAACACTGAAGCTTTCTTT
-	TRBV27	-	TRBJ1-2	CASSLTGTNPYGYTF	TGTGCCAGCAGTCTAACAGGGACCAATCCCTATGGCTACACCTTC
-	TRBV7-9	once	TRBJ2-7	CSSSSTGSGEQYF	TGTTCCAGCAGCTCCACAGGGTCTGGAGAGCAGTACTTC
-	TRBV9	-	TRBJ1-2	CASSVDQAYGYTF	TGTGCCAGCAGCGTAGACCAGGCGTATGGCTACACCTTC
-	TRBV27	-	TRBJ1-2	CASTFGYKGGYTF	TGTGCCAGCACCTTCGGGTACAAGGGGGGCTACACCTTC